A single T cell receptor beta chain is shown here with its context. What it binds is unknown. The data stem from a study of cytomegalovirus exposure and HLA in healthy donors. Whole-study context: When about 400 donors were genotyped, roughly 82% of them were found to fall in the Caucasian-associated ancestry cluster. Overall study findings and caveats: According to the study, around 150 TCR beta chains were cytomegalovirus-associated. It was likely that a cluster of highly shared sequence variants was a sequencing artifact.

The study ran its PCR with 60 Vbeta and 13 Jbeta primers. Some clones are missing from TCRdb's copy, which holds only in-frame ones; the method was immunoSEQ multiplex PCR. The sample yields around 100,000 clones, of which the top ten take up approximately 3.7%. J lost 0 bases, V lost 4 bases, and 8 bases had no gene match. Germline CDR1 and CDR2: SGHNT and YYREEE (reference sequence). The CDR3 is made up of 18 amino acids. This sequence originates from a man aged 35-49 years in good health and CMV-seronegative. The sequenced material came from PBMCs. V usage is TRBV5-4 and J usage is TRBJ1-3, with 12 bases identical to TRBD1. The chain's CDR3 is CASSGGTGGVLSGNTIYF. For the CDR3, the DNA is TGTGCCAGCAGCGGCGGGACAGGGGGCGTCCTCTCTGGAAACACCATATATTTT.